The present T cell receptor (beta chain) was sequenced within a study of shared clonotypes between healthy human individuals. Study-wide points: Generally, naive subsets came out with larger estimated richness than memory subsets.

Details on this clone: What it recognizes is unknown.

Germline V gene sequence: CDR1 SQVTM, CDR2 ANQGSEA. The V gene lost 3 bases and the J gene lost 2 bases, with 11 bases spanning the gap. The CDR3 is made up of 14 amino acids. Terminally differentiated effector memory CD45RA+ cells were left out of the naive CD8 fraction, which was CD45RO-negative and positively selected for CCR7. Genomic DNA belonging to each subset was distributed in equal measure over several immunoSEQ plates. Produced via immunoSEQ multiplex PCR; TCRdb's table is partial and in-frame only. This table has about 590,000 clones, around 95% appearing once. V is TRBV29-1 and J is TRBJ2-1, with a possible D match to TRBD1 (6 bases). The sequenced sample was naive CD8+ T cells sorted from blood. The TCR comes from a woman aged 30 to 39 in good health. CDR3 residues: CSVEGAPPYNEQFF. CDR3 in DNA: TGCAGCGTTGAGGGGGCCCCACCCTACAATGAGCAGTTCTTC.